The 3 T cell receptor beta chains presented below share a single source sample, sequenced in a study of identical twins. TCRdb ran MiXCR on the 5' RACE reads and lists one entry per CDR3 protein. The sample includes 250,000 to 350,000 distinct CDR3 sequences, roughly 8.6% seen only once; the top ten take around 2.1%. The data were also submitted as part of a second study, on yellow fever vaccine responses in identical twins.

The sequencing input was memory (CD45RO+) T cells sorted from blood. Source of these receptors: a woman aged 18-35 years in good health.

Ten or more counts support this clonotype. The J gene is TRBJ2-1, the V gene TRBV29-1; 10 bases fit TRBD2. The ends lost 0 bases at V and 7 bases at J; junction bases unmatched: 9. CDR3 length: 16 residues. CDR1 and CDR2 (germline): SQVTM, ANQGSEA. The DNA of the CDR3 is TGCAGCGTTGAAGAAGATAGCGGGAGGAGGGGAAATGAGCAGTTCTTC. It translates to CSVEEDSGRRGNEQFF.

This clonotype was recorded a few times. This chain connects TRBV10-3 to TRBJ1-2; 10 bases are a match to TRBD1. Germline V gene data show CDR1 as ENHRY and CDR2 as SYGVKD. The CDR3 totals 14 residues. V gave up 4 bases and J gave up 6 bases; unmatched junction bases: 5. The CDR3, as DNA: TGTGCCATCAGTGCAGGAGGGACAGGGGATGGCTACACCTTC. It is translated as CAISAGGTGDGYTF.

This clonotype was seen ten or more times. The CDR3 loop is CASSLAKNYEQYF. CDR3 nucleotides: TGTGCCAGCAGCTTAGCCAAGAACTACGAGCAGTACTTC. This rearrangement joins TRBV7-9 to TRBJ2-7; D unresolved. V dropped 0 bases and J dropped 3 bases, with 6 bases sitting between them. This CDR3 contains 13 residues. Germline assignment: CDR1 SEHNR and CDR2 FQNEAQ (reference sequence).